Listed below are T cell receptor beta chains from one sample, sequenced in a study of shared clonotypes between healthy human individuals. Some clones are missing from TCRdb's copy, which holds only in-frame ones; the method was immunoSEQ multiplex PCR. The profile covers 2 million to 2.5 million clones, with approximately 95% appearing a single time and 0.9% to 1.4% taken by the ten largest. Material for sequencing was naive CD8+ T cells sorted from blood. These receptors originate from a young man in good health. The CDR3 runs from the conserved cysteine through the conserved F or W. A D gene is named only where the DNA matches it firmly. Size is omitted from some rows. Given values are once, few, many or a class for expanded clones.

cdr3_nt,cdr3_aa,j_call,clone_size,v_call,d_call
TGTGCCAGCAGCACTAACCGGGGTCAGCCCCAGCATTTT,CASSTNRGQPQHF,TRBJ1-5,once,TRBV11-3,NA
TGCAGCGTTGAAGCAACAGGGCTCTATGAGCAGTTCTTC,CSVEATGLYEQFF,TRBJ2-1,NA,TRBV29-1,NA
TGTGCCAGCAGGATGACAGGGGGCACCGGGGAGCTGTTTTTT,CASRMTGGTGELFF,TRBJ2-2,NA,TRBV27,TRBD1
TGCGCCAGCAGCTTGGATCAGTACTTGAACACTGAAGCTTTCTTT,CASSLDQYLNTEAFF,TRBJ1-1,NA,TRBV5-1,NA
TGTGCCATCAGCGCTGCCGGGACAGGGGGCCACTCCAGTATCCCCACAGATACGCAGTATTTT,CAISAAGTGGHSSIPTDTQYF,TRBJ2-3,NA,TRBV10-3,TRBD1
TGTGCCTGGAGCATAGCAGTCCAAGAGACCCAGTACTTC,CAWSIAVQETQYF,TRBJ2-5,once,TRBV30,NA
TGTGCCAGCAGCGGCGTCGGAACCTCCTACAATGAGCAGTTCTTC,CASSGVGTSYNEQFF,TRBJ2-1,NA,TRBV9,NA
TGTGCCAGCAGTGAAGCGGCATACAATGAGCAGTTCTTC,CASSEAAYNEQFF,TRBJ2-1,NA,TRBV27,NA
TGTGCCAGCAGTACTAGGGACATGGCAGGATACACAGATACGCAGTATTTT,CASSTRDMAGYTDTQYF,TRBJ2-3,NA,TRBV27,NA
TGTGCCAGCTCGTCCGCGTACCAAGAGACCCAGTACTTC,CASSSAYQETQYF,TRBJ2-5,NA,TRBV6-5,NA
TGTGCCAGCAGCCACCCGCGTTCTATTTTAGCTTTCTTT,CASSHPRSILAFF,TRBJ1-1,once,TRBV14,NA
TGTGCCAGCAGTTGGACTAGCGGGGGGGCGTACGAGCAGTACTTC,CASSWTSGGAYEQYF,TRBJ2-7,once,TRBV7-2,TRBD2
TGTGCCAGCAGTTACTCGGCGCGGGAGGGCCGGAATGAGCAGTTCTTC,CASSYSAREGRNEQFF,TRBJ2-1,NA,TRBV6-6,TRBD2
TGCAGCGTTGAGATGGCACAGGAAATCAACACCGGGGAGCTGTTTTTT,CSVEMAQEINTGELFF,TRBJ2-2,once,TRBV29-1,NA
TGTGCCAGCAGCCAAGGACAGTTTCTTAATTCACCCCTCCACTTT,CASSQGQFLNSPLHF,TRBJ1-6,NA,TRBV14,NA
TGTGCCAGCACCCCACAGGGTTACGATCAGCCCCAGCATTTT,CASTPQGYDQPQHF,TRBJ1-5,NA,TRBV28,NA
TGTGCCAGCAGCCGGTATGACGGCTGGCAAGAGACCCAGTACTTC,CASSRYDGWQETQYF,TRBJ2-5,NA,TRBV14,NA
TGTGCCAGCAGTGAAGGTTCGGGACAGTTTTCCTACGAGCAGTACTTC,CASSEGSGQFSYEQYF,TRBJ2-7,NA,TRBV6-1,TRBD1
TGTGCCATCAGTGTGCAGGACCAGAGGGTAACCAAAAACATTCAGTACTTC,CAISVQDQRVTKNIQYF,TRBJ2-4,NA,TRBV10-3,NA
TGTGCCAGCAGTTCCCCGACAGGGCTCTTTAGCAATCAGCCCCAGCATTTT,CASSSPTGLFSNQPQHF,TRBJ1-5,NA,TRBV28,TRBD1
TGTGCCAGCAGTGTCACAGGGGCCGACGAGCAGTACTTC,CASSVTGADEQYF,TRBJ2-7,once,TRBV27,TRBD1
TGTGCCTGGAGTATTGACTCGAGAAATTCACCCCTCCACTTT,CAWSIDSRNSPLHF,TRBJ1-6,NA,TRBV30,NA
TGTGCCAGCAGCGACAACAGGGGATACACCATATATTTT,CASSDNRGYTIYF,TRBJ1-3,NA,TRBV7-2,TRBD1
TGTGCCAGCAGTTACCTGGGACAGAGTGAAGCTTTCTTT,CASSYLGQSEAFF,TRBJ1-1,NA,TRBV6-5,TRBD1
TGCAGCGTTGACGCAATGGGCACAGATACGCAGTATTTT,CSVDAMGTDTQYF,TRBJ2-3,NA,TRBV29-1,NA
TGTGCCAGCAGCCTAGGGGGCGCCAGCTATGGCTACACCTTC,CASSLGGASYGYTF,TRBJ1-2,NA,TRBV27,TRBD1
TGTGCCAGCAGTGAGGGAAGGAATGAGCAGTTCTTC,CASSEGRNEQFF,TRBJ2-1,NA,TRBV2,NA
TGTGCCAGCAGCTTAGGCGGGAGTCTCGAGCAGTACTTC,CASSLGGSLEQYF,TRBJ2-7,NA,TRBV7-9,TRBD2
TGCGCCAGCAGCCAAGTGGGGGTGAACACTGAAGCTTTCTTT,CASSQVGVNTEAFF,TRBJ1-1,NA,TRBV4-1,NA
TGTGCCAGCAGTTTATCTGGGACAGGCAATCAGCCCCAGCATTTT,CASSLSGTGNQPQHF,TRBJ1-5,NA,TRBV27,TRBD1
TGTGCCAGCAGCTCCCCCTTGGGGTACGAGCAGTACTTC,CASSSPLGYEQYF,TRBJ2-7,NA,TRBV7-2,NA
TGTGCCAGCAGTGTCGGGGTGGGTTCACCCCTCCACTTT,CASSVGVGSPLHF,TRBJ1-6,NA,TRBV25-1,NA
TGTGCCAGCAGCTCCGCAGGGCCTGGCAGTGGCTACACCTTC,CASSSAGPGSGYTF,TRBJ1-2,NA,TRBV5-6,NA
TGTGCCAGCAGTTTCCGGGACAGGGGTCCCTACGAGCAGTACTTC,CASSFRDRGPYEQYF,TRBJ2-7,NA,TRBV27,TRBD1
TGTGCCAGCAGTTCTGGAATAGGCCCCCGGGACGAGCAGTACTTC,CASSSGIGPRDEQYF,TRBJ2-7,NA,TRBV6-5,NA
TGTGCCAGCAGTTTACAGGGTCCCTATAATTCACCCCTCCACTTT,CASSLQGPYNSPLHF,TRBJ1-6,NA,TRBV27,NA
TGTGCCAGCAGCGTACGGACCGGGACAGTCAATGAGCAGTTCTTC,CASSVRTGTVNEQFF,TRBJ2-1,NA,TRBV9,TRBD1
TGTGCCTGGAGTTTAGCAAGGGAGACATCACCCCTCCACTTT,CAWSLARETSPLHF,TRBJ1-6,many,TRBV30,NA
TGCGCCAGCAGCCCCTCGAGAGGGAATAATTCACCCCTCCACTTT,CASSPSRGNNSPLHF,TRBJ1-6,once,TRBV4-1,NA
TGTGCCAGCAGTAAGATGGACAGTTCCTACGAGCAGTACTTC,CASSKMDSSYEQYF,TRBJ2-7,NA,TRBV2,NA
TGTGCCAGCAGCGCCGGGACAGGGGGCAAAAACATTCAGTACTTC,CASSAGTGGKNIQYF,TRBJ2-4,NA,TRBV9,TRBD1
TGTGCCAGTAGTCCCTCTCCCGTAACACGCACAGATACGCAGTATTTT,CASSPSPVTRTDTQYF,TRBJ2-3,NA,TRBV19,NA
TGCGCCAGCAGCTTGGGAGCGGGGGTTACCACAGATACGCAGTATTTT,CASSLGAGVTTDTQYF,TRBJ2-3,NA,TRBV5-1,TRBD2
TGTGCCTGGAGTGAGCCGGGACAGGGGGCTTACGAGCAGTACTTC,CAWSEPGQGAYEQYF,TRBJ2-7,NA,TRBV30,TRBD1
TGTGCCAGCATCCCACCCACAGCGGGGTGGAGGGAGACCCAGTACTTC,CASIPPTAGWRETQYF,TRBJ2-5,NA,TRBV2,TRBD2
TGCGCCAGCCTGGAGACAGGGAGCTCCTATAATTCACCCCTCCACTTT,CASLETGSSYNSPLHF,TRBJ1-6,NA,TRBV4-1,TRBD1
TGTGCCAGCAGCAGGACAGGGACGGTTGCTGAAAAACTGTTTTTT,CASSRTGTVAEKLFF,TRBJ1-4,NA,TRBV6-6,TRBD1
TGTGCCAGCCTTCGGGGAACTAATGAAAAACTGTTTTTT,CASLRGTNEKLFF,TRBJ1-4,NA,TRBV6-1,NA
TGCAGCGTTTACCCCCGGGACTATAAAGAGACCCAGTACTTC,CSVYPRDYKETQYF,TRBJ2-5,NA,TRBV29-1,TRBD2
TGTGCCAGCAGTTTACGAGCAGATACGCAGTATTTT,CASSLRADTQYF,TRBJ2-3,few,TRBV28,NA
TGTGCCAGCAGCTCGGGACTCTACGAGCAGTACTTC,CASSSGLYEQYF,TRBJ2-7,few,TRBV7-9,NA
TGTGCCAGCAGCTTGCTAGGACACAATGAGCAGTTCTTC,CASSLLGHNEQFF,TRBJ2-1,NA,TRBV5-6,NA
TGTGCCAGCAGCCCGAGATACCGGGACAGGGGTTATTACGAGCAGTACTTC,CASSPRYRDRGYYEQYF,TRBJ2-7,NA,TRBV5-6,TRBD1
TGTGCCAGCAGCTTCGCTAGTTCCTCCCAAGAGACCCAGTACTTC,CASSFASSSQETQYF,TRBJ2-5,NA,TRBV11-2,NA
TGTGCCAGCAGCCCGATAGAAATGAACACTGAAGCTTTCTTT,CASSPIEMNTEAFF,TRBJ1-1,once,TRBV6-6,NA
TGTGCCTGGAGTGCGACGGGGCCCCCTTACGAGCAGTACTTC,CAWSATGPPYEQYF,TRBJ2-7,many,TRBV30,NA
TGTGCCAGCAGCTTATCTTCCGGCTCAGGCTACGAGCAGTACTTC,CASSLSSGSGYEQYF,TRBJ2-7,NA,TRBV7-9,NA